What follows describes a single T cell receptor beta chain. Antigen: not known. Second-dose intervals near 4 or 12 weeks were combined. Clones were read by immunoSEQ multiplex PCR, and TCRdb kept only the in-frame ones, dropping some. The sample has about 130,000 clones, about 92% seen once. The sample originates from a study of T cell responses to AZD1222 COVID-19 vaccine. CDR1 and CDR2 (germline): SGHTA, FQGNSA. This CDR3 has 14 residues. V lost 4 bases to trimming and J lost 4 bases, with 11 bases between them. Study-wide findings and caveats: Clonal diversity may have been underestimated in mostly white British donors. The number of AZD1222 recipients seropositive at baseline was only five or six.

The rearrangement links TRBV7-2 to TRBJ1-5; a weak D match, TRBD1 (5 bases). The sequencing used peripheral blood, collected 28 days after the second AZD1222 dose. This receptor was identified in an adult who received the AZD1222 COVID-19 vaccine. CDR3 sequence: CASSSRGGNQPQHF. The CDR3 DNA reads as TGTGCCAGCAGCTCCCGGGGGGGAAATCAGCCCCAGCATTTT.